This T cell receptor (beta chain) was captured by sequencing in a study of blood T cell repertoires in COVID-19. Study context: The study drew acute and convalescent COVID-19 samples from the United States, Italy and Spain.

In the original workflow: It was from reference gene primer amplification that nucleated cell counts were estimated. Using immunoSEQ multiplex PCR, the repertoire was profiled, and TCRdb retains in-frame clones only, with some absent. V and J calls and clone size come straight from that table; D and trimming were deduced from the DNA. The data hold a few hundred thousand clones, with about 86% observed a single time. Seattle cases were enrolled at active infection and followed longitudinally. Germline V gene lookup returns CDR1 SGHDT and CDR2 YYEEEE. The trim removed 3 bases at V and 12 bases at J, leaving 14 bases unmatched. This CDR3 has 15 residues.

This TCR was recovered from a woman between 55 and 75 years old with COVID-19, enrolled during active disease. V usage is TRBV5-6 and J usage is TRBJ1-4; TRBD1 matches at 7 bases. Source material: peripheral blood. In nucleotides, the CDR3 is TGTGCCAGCAGCTCCGACGGGACAGCGTCGTGGGAACTGTTTTTT. Translated: CASSSDGTASWELFF.